A selection of T cell receptor beta chains follows, all from one sample in a study of CD8+ T cells in alopecia areata. Measured with immunoSEQ multiplex PCR; TCRdb has only the in-frame clones, and not every one. The repertoire holds 150,000 to 200,000 clones, around three fifths seen once, with 0.95% to 1.1% in the top ten. The sample consisted of CD4+ T cells sorted from blood, taken at week 24, from a patient treated with tofacitinib. Source of these receptors: a human donor with alopecia areata. Each CDR3 is given with its conserved first and last residue. Fields, in order: V gene, clone size, CDR3 length, J gene, D gene, CDR3 protein, CDR3 DNA. D genes are given only for firm matches. Some rows have no size entry. The others give once, few or many, or a class for an expanded clone.

TRBV30	-	13	TRBJ1-6	-	CAWNRASNSPLHF	TGTGCCTGGAATCGTGCCAGCAATTCACCCCTCCACTTT
TRBV5-4	-	14	TRBJ2-7	-	CASSLLYGNYEQYF	TGTGCCAGCAGCTTGTTGTACGGAAACTACGAGCAGTACTTC
TRBV4-3	-	17	TRBJ1-2	-	CASSQDLPGAGDYGYTF	TGCGCCAGCAGCCAAGACCTCCCCGGGGCCGGGGACTATGGCTACACCTTC
TRBV5-1	-	13	TRBJ1-5	-	CASSLGRDQPQHF	TGCGCCAGCAGCTTGGGACGTGATCAGCCCCAGCATTTT
TRBV2	-	14	TRBJ1-1	-	CASTTLGARTEAFF	TGTGCCAGCACAACACTGGGGGCGCGGACTGAAGCTTTCTTT
TRBV29-1	-	16	TRBJ2-5	-	CSVDQDPQGPEETQYF	TGCAGCGTTGATCAGGACCCTCAGGGCCCCGAAGAGACCCAGTACTTC
TRBV6-6	-	15	TRBJ1-1	-	CASSGQRAMNTEAFF	TGTGCCAGCAGCGGGCAGAGAGCCATGAACACTGAAGCTTTCTTT
TRBV19	-	13	TRBJ1-2	-	CASSLSGLYGYTF	TGTGCCAGTAGTTTATCGGGGCTCTATGGCTACACCTTC
TRBV6-4	-	15	TRBJ2-3	TRBD2	CASSDLSGGRDTQYF	TGTGCCAGCAGTGACCTAAGCGGGGGCAGAGATACGCAGTATTTT
TRBV5-6	-	18	TRBJ1-5	-	CASSFRQGLMLSNQPQHF	TGTGCCAGCAGCTTCAGGCAGGGTTTGATGTTGAGCAATCAGCCCCAGCATTTT
TRBV7-3	-	13	TRBJ2-2	-	CASSTDGTGELFF	TGTGCCAGCAGCACGGACGGCACCGGGGAGCTGTTTTTT
TRBV12-2	-	16	TRBJ1-1	-	CASRPKFRCRNLEAFF	TGTGCAAGTCGCCCCAAGTTTCGGTGCAGGAACTTAGAAGCTTTCTTT
TRBV15	-	16	TRBJ2-1	TRBD1	CATSRAGTGIRVEQFF	TGTGCCACCAGCAGGGCCGGGACAGGGATAAGGGTTGAGCAGTTCTTC
TRBV30	-	13	TRBJ1-1	-	CAWARDLYTEAFF	TGTGCCTGGGCCCGGGACCTTTACACTGAAGCTTTCTTT
TRBV10-3	few	13	TRBJ1-5	-	CATSDRTGQPQHF	TGTGCCACTTCAGACAGAACCGGGCAGCCCCAGCATTTT
TRBV30	-	15	TRBJ2-2	TRBD1	CAWSVLGQGAGELFF	TGTGCCTGGAGTGTATTAGGACAGGGGGCAGGGGAGCTGTTTTTT
TRBV9	few	14	TRBJ2-1	TRBD2	CASSVTSADGEQFF	TGTGCCAGCAGCGTGACTAGCGCTGACGGTGAGCAGTTCTTC
TRBV6-4	-	16	TRBJ1-1	-	CASSDSGVAHRTEAFF	TGTGCCAGCAGTGACTCGGGGGTCGCACATCGCACTGAAGCTTTCTTT
TRBV10-3	-	14	TRBJ1-6	-	CAISTFSSNSPLHF	TGTGCCATCTCAACGTTCTCTTCTAATTCACCCCTCCACTTT
TRBV9	few	13	TRBJ1-6	-	CASSPRDGTPLHF	TGTGCCAGCAGCCCCCGTGATGGGACACCCCTCCACTTT
TRBV7-9	-	13	TRBJ1-2	-	CASSLREGGGYTF	TGTGCCAGCAGCTTAAGGGAGGGCGGTGGCTACACCTTC
TRBV15	-	12	TRBJ2-3	-	CATSRDGYTQYF	TGTGCCACCAGCAGAGATGGATATACGCAGTATTTT
TRBV6-5	-	15	TRBJ2-2	-	CASSYRAGLVGELFF	TGTGCCAGCAGTTACCGGGCGGGGTTGGTCGGGGAGCTGTTTTTT
TRBV29-1	-	11	TRBJ2-5	TRBD2	CSVGLAGNHHF	TGCAGCGTAGGACTAGCGGGGAACCACCACTTC
TRBV6-1	-	13	TRBJ1-5	-	CASGRDSNQPQHF	TGTGCCAGCGGTAGAGATAGCAATCAGCCCCAGCATTTT
TRBV7-9	-	13	TRBJ2-4	-	CASSSPAKNIQYF	TGTGCCAGCAGCTCCCCGGCCAAAAACATTCAGTACTTC
TRBV14	-	15	TRBJ1-1	TRBD1	CASSQRTGGNTEAFF	TGTGCCAGCAGCCAACGGACAGGGGGGAACACTGAAGCTTTCTTT
TRBV7-2	many	12	TRBJ2-7	-	CASSLEGDRQYF	TGTGCCAGCAGCTTAGAAGGAGATCGGCAGTACTTC
TRBV29-1	-	13	TRBJ2-2	-	CSVSNTRTGELFF	TGCAGCGTTTCCAACACCCGGACCGGGGAGCTGTTTTTT
TRBV30	few	16	TRBJ1-5	-	CAWSVRVGPRDQPQHF	TGTGCCTGGAGTGTTAGGGTTGGGCCGAGGGATCAGCCCCAGCATTTT
TRBV11-2	-	14	TRBJ1-1	-	CASSLVVINTEAFF	TGTGCCAGCAGCTTAGTTGTGATCAACACTGAAGCTTTCTTT
TRBV30	-	14	TRBJ1-4	TRBD1	CAWSVKGAGEKLFF	TGTGCCTGGAGTGTTAAGGGGGCCGGGGAAAAACTGTTTTTT
TRBV30	-	12	TRBJ1-2	-	CAWSVKFYGYTF	TGTGCCTGGAGTGTAAAATTCTATGGCTACACCTTC
TRBV4-3	few	15	TRBJ1-4	TRBD1	CASSQEQGAFEKLFF	TGCGCCAGCAGCCAAGAACAGGGGGCTTTTGAAAAACTGTTTTTT
TRBV15	-	15	TRBJ2-7	-	CATSRDPPGSYEQYF	TGTGCCACCAGCAGAGATCCTCCAGGCTCCTACGAGCAGTACTTC
TRBV25-1	few	15	TRBJ2-3	-	CASSAAGAPTDTQYF	TGTGCCAGCAGTGCGGCGGGGGCCCCCACAGATACGCAGTATTTT
TRBV4-3	-	16	TRBJ1-2	TRBD1	CASSQETGQRHYGYTF	TGCGCCAGCAGCCAGGAGACAGGGCAGAGGCACTATGGCTACACCTTC
TRBV29-1	-	10	TRBJ1-2	-	CSVGTDGYTF	TGCAGCGTTGGGACAGATGGCTACACCTTC
TRBV28	once	15	TRBJ2-7	TRBD1	CASSLAGDSSYEQYF	TGTGCCAGCAGTTTAGCCGGGGACAGCTCCTACGAGCAGTACTTC
TRBV29-1	few	12	TRBJ2-3	-	CSSGEGADTQYF	TGCAGCTCTGGGGAAGGGGCAGATACGCAGTATTTT
TRBV5-1	few	17	TRBJ2-3	-	CASSQREPRGGTDTQYF	TGCGCCAGCAGCCAACGGGAGCCGAGGGGGGGCACAGATACGCAGTATTTT
TRBV29-1	-	14	TRBJ2-3	TRBD1	CSAATGVGTDTQYF	TGCAGCGCTGCGACAGGGGTAGGAACAGATACGCAGTATTTT
TRBV9	-	14	TRBJ1-6	-	CASSDGQTNSPLHF	TGTGCCAGCAGCGACGGACAGACAAATTCACCCCTCCACTTT